This entry describes one TCR beta chain. This sample was taken from a study of shared T cell receptors in the human thymus. Germline V lookup: CDR1 SGHRS, CDR2 YFSETQ. V lost 5 bases and J lost 4, with 9 bases in between. The CDR3 has 13 amino acids. Only in-frame clones appear in the TCRdb table, and some are missing; sequencing was by immunoSEQ multiplex PCR. Of over 650,000 clones listed, approximately 87% are singletons. These same records also appear under a second study, on human thymus T cells. That source reports: Among the donors, all were healthy Finnish infants having corrective surgery for congenital heart defects. The thymus tissue came from resections taken during corrective heart surgery. Among thymic and blood repertoires, usage of V and J genes appeared biased. Thymic repertoires of unrelated individuals were reported in related research to overlap highly.

The rearrangement joins TRBV5-1 to TRBJ1-4; unclear D gene. This clonotype was obtained from a boy under three years old with a congenital heart defect. What was sequenced was thymocytes. This chain's CDR3 is CASRAMLNEKLFF. The CDR3 DNA follows: TGCGCCAGCAGGGCCATGCTTAATGAAAAACTGTTTTTT.